Listed here are 15 T cell receptor beta chains from one sample, sequenced in a study of cytomegalovirus exposure and HLA in healthy donors. Amplification used 60 Vbeta primers and 13 Jbeta primers. Clones were sequenced by immunoSEQ multiplex PCR, and TCRdb holds only the in-frame ones, with some missing. The repertoire includes about 91,000 clones, 55% to 65% of them detected once, and roughly 2% sits in the top ten. The sample was PBMCs. These receptors all stem from a human donor in good health.

V usage is TRBV11-3 and J usage is TRBJ1-3, with D maybe TRBD1 (6 bases). Germline V gene data show CDR1 as SGHNT and CDR2 as YENEEA. This CDR3 spans 12 amino acids. Trimming removed 5 bases from V and 4 bases from J, with 6 bases in between. This chain's CDR3 is CASSQGGNTIYF. Written as DNA, the CDR3 is TGTGCCAGCAGCCAGGGGGGAAACACCATATATTTT.

The J gene is TRBJ2-2, the V gene TRBV15, with TRBD2 identical over 7 bases. Trimming took 9 bases from V and 0 from J; bases not matched to a gene: 7. Germline lookup yields CDR1 LNHNV and CDR2 YYDKDF (reference sequence). The CDR3 totals 15 residues. DNA of the CDR3: TGTGCCACGGCGGGGGAATTCGCGAACACCGGGGAGCTGTTTTTT. Amino acid sequence: CATAGEFANTGELFF.

This chain uses TRBV9 with TRBJ1-2; no firm D call. CDR1 and CDR2 (germline): SGDLS, YYNGEE. Trimming took off 0 bases at V and 3 bases at J, with 9 bases between the two ends. The CDR3 spans 14 residues. Here the CDR3 reads CASSVESGYYGYTF. The DNA of the CDR3 is TGTGCCAGCAGCGTAGAGTCAGGCTACTATGGCTACACCTTC.

This rearrangement joins TRBV30 to TRBJ2-2; D ambiguous. The CDR3 covers 15 residues. Trimming shortened V by 2 bases and J by 0 bases, and 10 bases separated the two germline ends. Per the germline V gene, CDR1 is GTSNPN and CDR2 is SVGIG (reference sequence). The CDR3 protein is CAWSWASPNTGELFF. The CDR3 nucleotides are TGTGCCTGGAGTTGGGCCAGCCCGAACACCGGGGAGCTGTTTTTT.

This clone was found a few times. This chain uses TRBV9 with TRBJ2-3, with 7 bases lining up with TRBD1. The CDR3 extends over 18 amino acids. After removal of 4 bases from V and 2 bases from J, the junction contained 16 bases not matched to a gene. In germline, CDR1 is SGDLS, CDR2 YYNGEE. CDR3: CASSPQGGRKLFTDTQYF. Written as DNA, the CDR3 is TGTGCCAGCAGCCCTCAAGGGGGCAGGAAACTTTTCACAGATACGCAGTATTTT.

V and J are TRBV7-9 and TRBJ2-6; TRBD1 might be the D (6 bases). Germline loops: CDR1 SEHNR, CDR2 FQNEAQ (reference sequence). V gave up 5 bases and J gave up 3 bases, with 11 bases separating them. The length of the CDR3 is 15 residues. CDR3 nucleotide sequence: TGTGCCAGCAGCCCCAGGGGAGATGGGGCCAACGTCCTGACTTTC. Its translation is CASSPRGDGANVLTF.

V gene TRBV29-1 combines with J gene TRBJ1-5; D may be TRBD1 (5 bases). Germline CDR1 is SQVTM and CDR2 is ANQGSEA. The CDR3 is 16 residues long. Trimming pared 0 bases from V and 2 bases from J, leaving 14 bases between. CDR3 sequence: CSVEEGPGHGNQPQHF. CDR3 bases: TGCAGCGTTGAAGAGGGCCCAGGGCATGGCAATCAGCCCCAGCATTTT.

The chain joins TRBV29-1 to TRBJ1-1; 8 bases are shared with TRBD1. V lost 2 bases to trimming and J lost 3 bases; unmatched junction nucleotides: 5. Germline-derived CDR1 and CDR2 are SQVTM and ANQGSEA. This CDR3 contains 14 residues. CDR3 protein: CSVEQGAFYTEAFF. CDR3 nucleotide sequence: TGCAGCGTTGAACAGGGGGCTTTCTACACTGAAGCTTTCTTT.

The sample holds one count of this clone. The V call is TRBV2, the J call TRBJ2-5, with 11 bases lining up with TRBD1. The DNA end lines up better with TRBJ2-7; the J call may be wrong. Germline lookup yields CDR1 SNHLY and CDR2 FYNNEI. CDR3 length: 13 residues. CDR3 nucleotides: TGTGCCAGCTCCGGGACAGGGGGCTACGAGCAGTACTTC. This encodes CASSGTGGYEQYF.

V gene TRBV5-1 combines with J gene TRBJ1-3; unclear D gene. This CDR3 comprises 17 residues. The V gene lost 0 bases and the J gene lost 0 bases, with 13 bases spanning the gap. Germline assignment: CDR1 SGHRS and CDR2 YFSETQ. The CDR3 sequence is CASSLGAAPFSGNTIYF. The CDR3 DNA reads TGCGCCAGCAGCTTGGGGGCAGCCCCTTTCTCTGGAAACACCATATATTTT.

This clone occurred a few times. The V call is TRBV7-2, the J call TRBJ1-1; possibly TRBD1 for D (5 bases). V was cut by 3 bases and J by 4 bases, with 12 bases left in between. Germline values: CDR1 SGHTA, CDR2 FQGNSA. The CDR3 runs to 14 residues. The CDR3 here is CASSFSPGITEAFF. The CDR3 DNA is TGTGCCAGCAGCTTCAGTCCAGGGATCACTGAAGCTTTCTTT.

This clone was detected only a few times. This chain joins TRBV9 and TRBJ2-3, with 9 bases that match TRBD2. With 7 bases clipped from V and 4 bases from J, the junction kept 1 base outside the gene matches. The CDR3 runs 12 residues. Germline V CDR1 and CDR2: SGDLS, YYNGEE. The CDR3 reads CASGTSSDTQYF. Here the CDR3 DNA reads TGTGCCAGCGGGACTAGCTCAGATACGCAGTATTTT.

This chain joins TRBV6-5 and TRBJ1-1; 7 nucleotides align to TRBD1. With 6 bases clipped from V and 0 bases from J, the junction kept 4 bases outside the gene matches. CDR1 is MNHEY and CDR2 is SVGAGI in the germline V gene. The CDR3 runs to 14 residues. This CDR3 is CASSVDRVNTEAFF. CDR3 in DNA: TGTGCCAGCAGCGTAGACAGGGTGAACACTGAAGCTTTCTTT.

The rearrangement uses TRBV7-9 and TRBJ1-1; D uncertain. V was cut by 5 bases and J by 4 bases, with 17 bases left in between. The germline V gene encodes CDR1 SEHNR and CDR2 FQNEAQ (reference sequence). The CDR3 extends over 15 amino acids. Written as DNA, the CDR3 is TGTGCCAGCAGCCCAACCCTCGGGCGGGGCACTGAAGCTTTCTTT. Protein: CASSPTLGRGTEAFF. Variable domain in full (rest from reference TRBV7-9 and TRBJ1-1): DTGVSQNPRHKITKRGQNVTFRCDPISEHNRLYWYRQTLGQGPEFLTYFQNEAQLEKSRLLSDRFSAERPKGSFSTLEIQRTEQGDSAMYLCASSPTLGRGTEAFFGQGTRLTVV.

The chain is built from TRBV7-2 and TRBJ1-1; 7 bases align to TRBD1. The length of the CDR3 is 11 residues. CDR1 SGHTA and CDR2 FQGNSA come from the germline V gene. Germline trimming cut 1 base from V and 11 bases from J; bases unmatched to any gene: 1. CDR3 nucleotide sequence: TGTGCCAGCAGCTTAGACAGGGGTGCTTTCTTT. Protein: CASSLDRGAFF. Using reference TRBV7-2 and TRBJ1-1 for the parts outside the CDR3, the full variable domain is GAGVSQSPSNKVTEKGKDVELRCDPISGHTALYWYRQSLGQGLEFLIYFQGNSAPDKSGLPSDRFSAERTGGSVSTLTIQRTQQEDSAVYLCASSLDRGAFFGQGTRLTVV.